This T cell receptor (beta chain) was sequenced during a study of T cells in Graves' hyperthyroidism and ophthalmopathy. This clonotype has at least ten counts. The CDR3 runs 13 residues. V lost 5 bases and J lost 5, with 16 bases in between. Germline V lookup: CDR1 SQVTM, CDR2 ANQGSEA. RNA transcripts yielded amplified TCR beta CDR3 regions. TCR CDR3 underwent first-round RT-PCR with the HTBI primer set. In TCRdb, the multiplex PCR reads were re-called with MiXCR into one record per CDR3 protein. Among some 300,000 distinct CDR3 sequences listed, more than 10% were seen once. The source material was blood. This TCR derives from a woman between 25 and 40 years old with Graves' hyperthyroidism that later progressed to Graves' ophthalmopathy. V is TRBV29-1 and J is TRBJ2-7; D possibly uses TRBD1 or TRBD2 (5 bases each). The CDR3 sequence is CSVTGTVSHEQYF. The DNA of the CDR3 is TGCAGCGTTACCGGGACGGTATCCCACGAGCAGTACTTC.